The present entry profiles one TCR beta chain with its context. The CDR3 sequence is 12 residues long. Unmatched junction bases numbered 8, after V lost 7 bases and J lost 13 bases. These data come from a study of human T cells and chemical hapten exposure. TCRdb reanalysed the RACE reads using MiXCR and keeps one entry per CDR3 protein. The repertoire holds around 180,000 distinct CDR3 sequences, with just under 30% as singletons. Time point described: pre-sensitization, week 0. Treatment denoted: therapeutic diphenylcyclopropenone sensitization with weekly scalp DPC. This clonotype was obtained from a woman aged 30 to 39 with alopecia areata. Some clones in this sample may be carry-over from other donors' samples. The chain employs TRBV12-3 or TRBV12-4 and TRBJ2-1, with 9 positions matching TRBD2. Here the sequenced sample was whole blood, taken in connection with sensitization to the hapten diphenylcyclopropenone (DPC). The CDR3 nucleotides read TGTGCCAGCACCTTGGGCGGGGGGGGACAGTTCTTC. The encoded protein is CASTLGGGGQFF.